What follows describes a single T cell receptor beta chain. In the authors' methods: For nucleated cells, counts were estimated from reference gene primer amplification. Sequenced by immunoSEQ multiplex PCR; TCRdb stores in-frame clones only, minus some. The DNA was the basis for D and trimming; V, J and clone size are from that table. The sample includes approximately 70,000 clones, around 87% of them seen just once. This sample is drawn from a study of blood T cell repertoires in COVID-19. About the research overall: Material from acute and convalescent COVID-19 was sourced from the United States, Italy and Spain. Sources were T cells, B-cell-depleted T cells, or PBMCs; the material itself was cDNA or gDNA.

V was clipped by 5 bases and J by 5 bases, with 13 bases between them. Germline CDR1 SGHTA, CDR2 FQGNSA. The CDR3 loop spans 14 amino acids. This receptor was identified in a man between 70 and 80 years old with active COVID-19. Source material: peripheral blood. The chain couples TRBV7-2 to TRBJ2-1; D remains ambiguous. In DNA, the CDR3 is TGTGCCAGCAGCCCCGACGTGGGCGACAATGAGCAGTTCTTC. As protein: CASSPDVGDNEQFF.